Listed below are T cell receptor beta chains from one sample, sequenced in a study of shared clonotypes between healthy human individuals. The assay was immunoSEQ multiplex PCR, and TCRdb's table has in-frame clones only and misses some. The sample has nearly 750,000 clones; 72% are singletons. The sequencing sample was made of memory CD4+ T cells sorted from blood. These receptors were obtained from a woman aged 25-40 years in good health. Each CDR3 is given with its conserved first and last residue. D genes are given only for firm matches. Expanded clones get a size class; other rows say once, few or many, or leave the size out.

clone size	V gene	D gene	J gene	CDR3 protein	CDR3 DNA
-	TRBV5-8	-	TRBJ1-1	CASSFSENTEAFF	TGTGCCAGCAGCTTTTCCGAGAACACTGAAGCTTTCTTT
-	TRBV18	-	TRBJ1-4	CASSPQVGGAQEKLFF	TGTGCCAGCTCACCCCAGGTGGGGGGCGCGCAGGAAAAACTGTTTTTT
-	TRBV19	-	TRBJ1-2	CASSTAPTGNGYTF	TGTGCCAGTAGTACGGCCCCTACGGGGAATGGCTACACCTTC
-	TRBV28	-	TRBJ2-7	CASSLRPGPLLYEQYF	TGTGCCAGCAGTTTGAGACCGGGACCCCTTTTATACGAGCAGTACTTC
-	TRBV30	-	TRBJ1-1	CAWSLSKNTEAFF	TGTGCCTGGAGTTTGTCGAAGAACACTGAAGCTTTCTTT
few	TRBV4-2	TRBD1	TRBJ1-5	CASSQALGQGIEQPQHF	TGTGCCAGCAGCCAAGCTTTAGGACAGGGAATTGAACAGCCCCAGCATTTT
few	TRBV28	-	TRBJ1-1	CASSANRDSLRMGRAFF	TGTGCCAGCAGTGCTAATAGAGACTCTTTGAGGATGGGCCGGGCTTTCTTT
-	TRBV27	TRBD1	TRBJ2-1	CASSSPPRDRGREQFF	TGTGCCAGCAGTTCGCCCCCCCGGGACAGGGGGCGTGAGCAGTTCTTC
-	TRBV15	-	TRBJ2-7	CATSRDLQGRYEQYF	TGTGCCACCAGCAGAGATTTGCAGGGGAGGTACGAGCAGTACTTC
-	TRBV28	-	TRBJ2-5	CASSLWEWGGPRETQYF	TGTGCCAGCAGTTTATGGGAGTGGGGGGGGCCGCGGGAGACCCAGTACTTC
-	TRBV27	-	TRBJ2-1	CASSLLRNNEQFF	TGTGCCAGCAGTTTACTCCGGAACAATGAGCAGTTCTTC
-	TRBV28	-	TRBJ1-1	CASNTLTETFF	TGTGCCAGCAATACCTTAACTGAAACTTTCTTT
-	TRBV15	-	TRBJ2-7	CATSVNTDYEQYF	TGTGCCACCAGCGTAAACACTGACTACGAGCAGTACTTC
-	TRBV2	TRBD1	TRBJ2-3	CASSVQGSTDTQYF	TGTGCCAGCAGTGTACAGGGGTCCACAGATACGCAGTATTTT
-	TRBV5-1	TRBD1	TRBJ2-1	CASSLGGQNNEQFF	TGCGCCAGCAGCTTGGGGGGACAGAACAATGAGCAGTTCTTC
-	TRBV7-2	-	TRBJ2-7	CASRTRESVEQYF	TGTGCCAGCAGAACTCGGGAGTCGGTCGAGCAGTACTTC
-	TRBV19	TRBD1	TRBJ1-2	CASTLPGTANYGYTF	TGTGCCAGTACACTCCCCGGGACAGCTAACTATGGCTACACCTTC
-	TRBV5-4	-	TRBJ2-5	CASSAPGPSGETQYF	TGTGCCAGCAGCGCACCCGGGCCCTCGGGAGAGACCCAGTACTTC
-	TRBV5-1	-	TRBJ2-2	CASSLVDSALNTGELFF	TGCGCCAGCAGCTTGGTCGATTCGGCCCTTAACACCGGGGAGCTGTTTTTT
few	TRBV19	TRBD1	TRBJ1-2	CASSIDAGGQGGHYGYTF	TGTGCCAGTAGTATAGACGCCGGGGGACAGGGGGGTCACTATGGCTACACCTTC
-	TRBV7-3	-	TRBJ1-1	CASSLRGNTEAFF	TGTGCCAGCAGCTTAAGAGGGAACACTGAAGCTTTCTTT
-	TRBV7-2	-	TRBJ2-2	CASSLVTFGELFF	TGTGCCAGCAGCTTGGTCACTTTCGGGGAGCTGTTTTTT
-	TRBV5-1	TRBD2	TRBJ2-1	CASSLAEAGVYNEQFF	TGCGCCAGCAGCTTGGCGGAAGCGGGAGTGTACAATGAGCAGTTCTTC
-	TRBV20-1	TRBD1	TRBJ1-1	CSARDQQGAFF	TGCAGTGCTAGAGATCAACAGGGGGCTTTCTTT
-	TRBV28	-	TRBJ2-7	CATRGVYRYEQYF	TGTGCCACCAGAGGTGTATACCGCTACGAGCAGTACTTC
many	TRBV7-8	-	TRBJ1-5	CASSLGGRQPQHF	TGTGCCAGCAGCTTAGGGGGTAGGCAGCCCCAGCATTTT
-	TRBV9	-	TRBJ2-2	CASSATSGGELFF	TGTGCCAGCAGCGCGACGAGCGGTGGGGAGCTGTTTTTT
-	TRBV11-2	TRBD2	TRBJ2-7	CASSLRTLAAYEQYF	TGTGCCAGCAGCTTACGGACACTAGCGGCCTACGAGCAGTACTTC
-	TRBV29-1	-	TRBJ2-1	CSVDDLSTGFF	TGCAGCGTTGACGACCTTTCCACGGGGTTCTTC
few	TRBV5-1	-	TRBJ2-1	CASSLASSSYNEQFF	TGCGCCAGCAGCTTGGCCTCGAGTTCCTACAATGAGCAGTTCTTC
once	TRBV5-1	TRBD2	TRBJ2-3	CASSSGTSGNTDTQYF	TGCGCCAGCAGCTCAGGGACTAGCGGCAACACAGATACGCAGTATTTT
-	TRBV9	TRBD2	TRBJ2-5	CASSAGTSGRQETQYF	TGTGCCAGCAGCGCGGGGACTAGCGGGCGCCAAGAGACCCAGTACTTC
once	TRBV5-1	-	TRBJ2-3	CASSGRLASTDTQYF	TGCGCCAGCAGCGGGCGGCTAGCTAGCACAGATACGCAGTATTTT
-	TRBV15	-	TRBJ2-3	CATSRFKGIPTDTQYF	TGTGCCACCAGCAGATTTAAGGGGATTCCCACAGATACGCAGTATTTT
-	TRBV28	-	TRBJ1-1	CASIPAGAWTEAFF	TGTGCCAGCATCCCAGCGGGGGCCTGGACTGAAGCTTTCTTT
few	TRBV6-5	-	TRBJ2-5	CASGPLALQETQYF	TGTGCCAGCGGCCCCCTAGCCCTCCAAGAGACCCAGTACTTC
few	TRBV6-4	TRBD1	TRBJ1-5	CASSGGRTGPEWGSNQPQHF	TGTGCCAGCAGTGGGGGGAGGACAGGGCCCGAGTGGGGTAGCAATCAGCCCCAGCATTTT
-	TRBV2	TRBD1	TRBJ2-3	CASSEGRTGEDTQYF	TGTGCCAGCAGTGAAGGGAGGACAGGGGAGGATACGCAGTATTTT
-	TRBV25-1	-	TRBJ2-1	CASSGESSYNEQFF	TGTGCCAGCAGCGGGGAAAGCTCCTACAATGAGCAGTTCTTC
many	TRBV5-6	TRBD1	TRBJ2-7	CASSLTDRGHEQYF	TGTGCCAGCAGCTTAACCGACAGGGGGCACGAGCAGTACTTC
-	TRBV5-1	-	TRBJ2-1	CASSLGGDYNEQFF	TGCGCCAGCAGCTTGGGCGGAGATTACAATGAGCAGTTCTTC